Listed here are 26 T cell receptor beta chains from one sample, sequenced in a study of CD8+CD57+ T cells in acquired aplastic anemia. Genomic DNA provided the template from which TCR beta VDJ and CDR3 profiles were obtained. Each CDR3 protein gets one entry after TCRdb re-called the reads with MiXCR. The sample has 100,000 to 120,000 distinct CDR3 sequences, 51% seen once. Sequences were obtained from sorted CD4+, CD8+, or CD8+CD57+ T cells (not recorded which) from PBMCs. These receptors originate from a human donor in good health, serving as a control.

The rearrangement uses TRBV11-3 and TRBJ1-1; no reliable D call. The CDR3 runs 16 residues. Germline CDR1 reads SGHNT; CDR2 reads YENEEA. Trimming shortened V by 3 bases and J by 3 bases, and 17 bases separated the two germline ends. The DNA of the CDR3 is TGTGCCAGCAGCTTTGGGTCGGTGCTTGGGGACACTGAAGCTTTCTTT. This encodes CASSFGSVLGDTEAFF.

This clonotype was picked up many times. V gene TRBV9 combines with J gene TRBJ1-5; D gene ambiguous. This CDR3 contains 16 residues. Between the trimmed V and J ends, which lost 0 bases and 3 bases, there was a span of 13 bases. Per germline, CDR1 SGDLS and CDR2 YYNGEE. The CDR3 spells CASSVVGAKNNQPQHF. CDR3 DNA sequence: TGTGCCAGCAGCGTAGTGGGAGCTAAAAACAATCAGCCCCAGCATTTT. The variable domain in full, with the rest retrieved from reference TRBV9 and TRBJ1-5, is DSGVTQTPKHLITATGQRVTLRCSPRSGDLSVYWYQQSLDQGLQFLIQYYNGEERAKGNILERFSAQQFPDLHSELNLSSLELGDSALYFCASSVVGAKNNQPQHFGDGTRLSIL.

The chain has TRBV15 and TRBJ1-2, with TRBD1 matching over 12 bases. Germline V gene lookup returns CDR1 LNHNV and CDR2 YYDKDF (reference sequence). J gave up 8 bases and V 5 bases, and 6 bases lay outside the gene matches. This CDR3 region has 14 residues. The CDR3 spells CATSRGGTGGGYTF. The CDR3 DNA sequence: TGTGCCACCAGCCGAGGGGGGACAGGGGGCGGCTACACCTTC.

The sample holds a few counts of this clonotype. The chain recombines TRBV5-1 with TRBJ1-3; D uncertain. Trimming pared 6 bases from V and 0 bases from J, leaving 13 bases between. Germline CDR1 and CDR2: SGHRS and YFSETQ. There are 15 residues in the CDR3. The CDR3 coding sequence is TGCGCCAGCAAGCTCTCTAGTTTCTCTGGAAACACCATATATTTT. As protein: CASKLSSFSGNTIYF.

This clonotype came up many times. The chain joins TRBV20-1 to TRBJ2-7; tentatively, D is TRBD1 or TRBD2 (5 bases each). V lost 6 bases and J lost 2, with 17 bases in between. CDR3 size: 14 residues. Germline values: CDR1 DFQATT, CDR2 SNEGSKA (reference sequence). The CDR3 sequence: CSAPRARGAYEQYF. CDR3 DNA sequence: TGCAGTGCCCCAAGGGCCCGAGGGGCCTACGAGCAGTACTTC.

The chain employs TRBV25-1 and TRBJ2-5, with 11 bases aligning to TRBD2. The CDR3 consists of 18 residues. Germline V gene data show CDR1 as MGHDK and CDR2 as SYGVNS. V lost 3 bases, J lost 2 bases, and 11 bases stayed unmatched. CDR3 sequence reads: CASSDPRTGLAAQETQYF. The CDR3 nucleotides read TGTGCCAGCAGTGACCCGCGAACGGGACTAGCGGCACAAGAGACCCAGTACTTC.

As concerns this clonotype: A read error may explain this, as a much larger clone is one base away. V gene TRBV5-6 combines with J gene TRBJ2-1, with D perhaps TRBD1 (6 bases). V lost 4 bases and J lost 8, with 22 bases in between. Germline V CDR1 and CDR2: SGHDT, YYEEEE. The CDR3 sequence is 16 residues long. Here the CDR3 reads CASSDTGQGIYDEQFF. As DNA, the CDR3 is TGTGCCAGCAGCGACACGGGACAAGGAATTTACGATGAGCAGTTCTTC.

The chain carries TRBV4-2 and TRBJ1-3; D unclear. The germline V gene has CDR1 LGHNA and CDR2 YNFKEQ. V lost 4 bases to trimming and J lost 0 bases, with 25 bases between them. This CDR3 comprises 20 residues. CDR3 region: CASSPTVGLFDRNSGNTIYF. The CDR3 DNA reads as TGTGCCAGCAGCCCAACGGTGGGCCTATTCGACCGGAACTCTGGAAACACCATATATTTT.

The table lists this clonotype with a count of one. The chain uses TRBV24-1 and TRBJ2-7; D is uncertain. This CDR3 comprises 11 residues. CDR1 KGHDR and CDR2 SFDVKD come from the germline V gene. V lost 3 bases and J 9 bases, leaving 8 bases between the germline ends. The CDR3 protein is CATSDLDGQYF. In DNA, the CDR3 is TGTGCCACCAGTGATCTAGACGGGCAGTACTTC.

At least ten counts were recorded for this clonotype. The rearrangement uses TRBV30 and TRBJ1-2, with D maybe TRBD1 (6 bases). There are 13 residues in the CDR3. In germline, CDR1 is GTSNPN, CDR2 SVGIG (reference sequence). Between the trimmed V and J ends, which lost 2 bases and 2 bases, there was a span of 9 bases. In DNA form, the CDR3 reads TGTGCCTGGAGTCGGGGGGGCAACTATGGCTACACCTTC. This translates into CAWSRGGNYGYTF.

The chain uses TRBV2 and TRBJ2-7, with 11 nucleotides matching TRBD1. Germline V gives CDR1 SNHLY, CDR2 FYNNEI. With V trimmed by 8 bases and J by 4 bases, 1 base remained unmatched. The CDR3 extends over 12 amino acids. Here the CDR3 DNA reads TGTGCCAGCGGGGACAGGGGGTACGAGCAGTACTTC. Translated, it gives CASGDRGYEQYF.

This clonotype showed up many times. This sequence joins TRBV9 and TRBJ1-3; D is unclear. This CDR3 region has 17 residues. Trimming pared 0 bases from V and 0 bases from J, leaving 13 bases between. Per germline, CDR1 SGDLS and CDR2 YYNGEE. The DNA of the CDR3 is TGTGCCAGCAGCGTAGAATGGGGTGCCATCTCTGGAAACACCATATATTTT. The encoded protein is CASSVEWGAISGNTIYF.

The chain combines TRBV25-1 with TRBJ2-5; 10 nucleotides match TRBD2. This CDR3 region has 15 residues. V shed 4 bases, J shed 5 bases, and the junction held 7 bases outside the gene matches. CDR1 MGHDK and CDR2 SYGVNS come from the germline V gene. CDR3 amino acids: CASSALAGAGETQYF. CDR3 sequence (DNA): TGTGCCAGCAGTGCCCTAGCGGGAGCGGGTGAGACCCAGTACTTC. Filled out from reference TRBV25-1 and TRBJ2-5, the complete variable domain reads EADIYQTPRYLVIGTGKKITLECSQTMGHDKMYWYQQDPGMELHLIHYSYGVNSTEKGDLSSESTVSRIRTEHFPLTLESARPSHTSQYLCASSALAGAGETQYFGPGTRLLVL.

The CDR3 DNA follows: TGCGCCAGCAGTGGGGCGGCTGCGGGCCTCTACAATGAGCAGTTCTTC. Residues: CASSGAAAGLYNEQFF. This sequence joins TRBV10-1 and TRBJ2-1; D possibly corresponds to TRBD2 (5 bases). The CDR3 contains 16 residues. Germline-derived CDR1 and CDR2 are WNHNN and SYGVQD (reference sequence). Trimming pared 4 bases from V and 3 bases from J, leaving 16 bases between.

Here the CDR3 reads CASSKTGGAYEQYF. The CDR3 DNA sequence: TGTGCCAGCAGCAAGACCGGGGGGGCCTACGAGCAGTACTTC. The gene calls are TRBV9 and TRBJ2-7, with 8 bases fitting TRBD2. Unmatched junction bases numbered 5, after V lost 4 bases and J lost 2 bases. CDR3 length: 14 amino acids. Germline values: CDR1 SGDLS, CDR2 YYNGEE. Combining the CDR3 with reference TRBV9 and TRBJ2-7 gives the whole variable domain DSGVTQTPKHLITATGQRVTLRCSPRSGDLSVYWYQQSLDQGLQFLIQYYNGEERAKGNILERFSAQQFPDLHSELNLSSLELGDSALYFCASSKTGGAYEQYFGPGTRLTVT.

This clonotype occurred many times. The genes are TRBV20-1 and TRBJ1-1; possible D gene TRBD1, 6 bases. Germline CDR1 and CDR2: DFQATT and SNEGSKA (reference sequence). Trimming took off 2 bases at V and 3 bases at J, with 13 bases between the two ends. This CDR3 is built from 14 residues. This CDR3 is CSARTAKGDTEAFF. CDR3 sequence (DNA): TGCAGTGCTAGAACGGCTAAGGGGGACACTGAAGCTTTCTTT.

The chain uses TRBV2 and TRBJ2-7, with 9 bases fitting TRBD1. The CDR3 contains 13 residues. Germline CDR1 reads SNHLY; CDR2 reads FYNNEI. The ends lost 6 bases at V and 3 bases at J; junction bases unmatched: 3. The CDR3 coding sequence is TGTGCCAGCAGACGGACAGGGGACTACGAGCAGTACTTC. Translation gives CASRRTGDYEQYF.

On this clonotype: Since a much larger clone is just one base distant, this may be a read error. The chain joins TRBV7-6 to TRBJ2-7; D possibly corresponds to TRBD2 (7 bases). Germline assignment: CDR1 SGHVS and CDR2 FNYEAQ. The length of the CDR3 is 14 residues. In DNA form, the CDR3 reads TGTGTCAGCACCTCGGGGGGCCAGGCCTACGAGCAGTACTTC. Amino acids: CVSTSGGQAYEQYF. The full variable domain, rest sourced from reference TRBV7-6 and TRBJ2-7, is GAGVSQSPRYKVTKRGQDVALRCDPISGHVSLYWYRQALGQGPEFLTYFNYEAQQDKSGLPNDRFSAERPEGSISTLTIQRTEQRDSAMYRCVSTSGGQAYEQYFGPGTRLTVT.

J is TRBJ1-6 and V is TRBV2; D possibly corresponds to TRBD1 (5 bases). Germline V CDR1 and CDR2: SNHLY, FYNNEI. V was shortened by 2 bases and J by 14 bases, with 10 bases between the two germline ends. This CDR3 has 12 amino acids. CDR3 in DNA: TGTGCCAGCAGTGAAACAGGCCGGTCCCTCCACTTT. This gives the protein CASSETGRSLHF.

The DNA of the CDR3 is TGCAGCGTTGAACGGGGTTGGACAGGGAAGGGCTACACCTTC. Residues: CSVERGWTGKGYTF. The chain uses TRBV29-1 and TRBJ1-2; 8 positions match TRBD1. V dropped 2 bases and J dropped 8; count of bases not matched to a gene: 10. Germline-derived CDR1 and CDR2 are SQVTM and ANQGSEA. The CDR3 has 14 residues.

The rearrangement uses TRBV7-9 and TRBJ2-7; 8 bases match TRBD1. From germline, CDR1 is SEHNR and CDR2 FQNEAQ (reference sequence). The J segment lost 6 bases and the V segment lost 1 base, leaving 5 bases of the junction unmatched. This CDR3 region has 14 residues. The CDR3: CASSLEQGATEQYF. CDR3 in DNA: TGTGCCAGCAGCTTAGAGCAGGGGGCGACCGAGCAGTACTTC.

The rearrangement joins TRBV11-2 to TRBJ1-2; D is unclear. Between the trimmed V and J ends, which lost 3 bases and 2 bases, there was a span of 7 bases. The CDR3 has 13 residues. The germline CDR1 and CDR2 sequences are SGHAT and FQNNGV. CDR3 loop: CASSLTENYGYTF. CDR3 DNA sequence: TGTGCCAGCAGCTTGACCGAGAACTATGGCTACACCTTC. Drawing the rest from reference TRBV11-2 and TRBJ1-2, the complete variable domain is EAGVAQSPRYKIIEKRQSVAFWCNPISGHATLYWYQQILGQGPKLLIQFQNNGVVDDSQLPKDRFSAERLKGVDSTLKIQPAKLEDSAVYLCASSLTENYGYTFGSGTRLTVV.

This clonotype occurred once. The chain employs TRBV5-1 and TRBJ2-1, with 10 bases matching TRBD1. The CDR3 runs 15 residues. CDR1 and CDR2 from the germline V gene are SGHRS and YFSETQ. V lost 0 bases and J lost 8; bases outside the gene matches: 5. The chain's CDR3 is CASSLVGTGVDEQFF. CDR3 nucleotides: TGCGCCAGCAGCTTGGTTGGGACAGGGGTGGATGAGCAGTTCTTC.

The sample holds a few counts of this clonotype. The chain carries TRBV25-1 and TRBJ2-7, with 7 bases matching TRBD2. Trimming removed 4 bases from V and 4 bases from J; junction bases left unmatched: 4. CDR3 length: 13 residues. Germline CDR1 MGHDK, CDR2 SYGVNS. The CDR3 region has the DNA TGTGCCAGCAGTGGGGGGGGGACTTACGAGCAGTACTTC. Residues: CASSGGGTYEQYF.

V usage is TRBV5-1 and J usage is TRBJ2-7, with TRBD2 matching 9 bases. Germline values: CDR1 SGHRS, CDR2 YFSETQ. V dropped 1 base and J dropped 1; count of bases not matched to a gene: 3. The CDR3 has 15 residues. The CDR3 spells CASSLITSGSYEQYF. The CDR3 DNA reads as TGCGCCAGCAGCTTGATAACTAGCGGGTCCTACGAGCAGTACTTC.

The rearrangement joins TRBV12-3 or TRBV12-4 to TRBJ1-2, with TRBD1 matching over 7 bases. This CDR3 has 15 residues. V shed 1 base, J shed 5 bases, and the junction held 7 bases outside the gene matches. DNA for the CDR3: TGTGCCAGCAGTTTAGGGGACAGAGACATTTATGGCTACACCTTC. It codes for CASSLGDRDIYGYTF.